The clone carrying this TCR beta chain was picked up a small number of times. Its antigen is as yet unknown. With a J-beta primer mix and a sample-barcoded 5' primer, a second PCR ran 7 to 11 cycles. Each sample provided no less than 2.5 million CDR3-containing paired-end reads. TCRdb reanalysed the 5' RACE reads using MiXCR and keeps one entry per CDR3 protein. The sample has about 680,000 distinct CDR3 sequences; approximately 50% are singletons. Germline V CDR1 and CDR2: MDHEN, SYDVKM. V was clipped by 7 bases and J by 3 bases, with 7 bases between them. The CDR3 extends over 12 amino acids. The entry originates in a study of blood T cells in healthy people across ages. Broader study findings: Across the age range, TCR beta diversity per million T cells fell in a roughly linear way.

Each donor's blood draw was around 9.2 milliliters of peripheral blood. Sequencing was carried out using blood. The chain uses TRBV28 and TRBJ1-5; D possibly corresponds to TRBD1 (5 bases). The receptor was isolated from an older woman in good health. CDR3 nucleotides: TGTGCCAGCAACAGGCCCAATCAGCCCCAGCATTTT. Residues: CASNRPNQPQHF.